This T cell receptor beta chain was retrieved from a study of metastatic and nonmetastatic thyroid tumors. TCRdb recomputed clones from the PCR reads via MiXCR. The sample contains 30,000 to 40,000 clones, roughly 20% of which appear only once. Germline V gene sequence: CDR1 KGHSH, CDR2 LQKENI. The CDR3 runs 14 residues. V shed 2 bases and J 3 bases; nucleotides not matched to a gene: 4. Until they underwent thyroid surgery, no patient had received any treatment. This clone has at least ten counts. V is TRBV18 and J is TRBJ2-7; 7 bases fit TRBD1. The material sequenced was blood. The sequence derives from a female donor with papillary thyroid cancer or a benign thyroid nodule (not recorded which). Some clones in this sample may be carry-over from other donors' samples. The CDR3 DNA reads TGTGCCAGCTCACCAGAGGGACAGAGCTACGAGCAGTACTTC. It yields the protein CASSPEGQSYEQYF.